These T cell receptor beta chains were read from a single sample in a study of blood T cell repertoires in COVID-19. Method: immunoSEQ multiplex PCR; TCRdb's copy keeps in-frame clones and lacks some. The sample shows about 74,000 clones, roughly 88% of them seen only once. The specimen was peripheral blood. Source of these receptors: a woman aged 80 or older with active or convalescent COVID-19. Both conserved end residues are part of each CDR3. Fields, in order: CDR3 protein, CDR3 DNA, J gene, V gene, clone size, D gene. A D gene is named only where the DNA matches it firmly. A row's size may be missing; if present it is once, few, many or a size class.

CDR3 protein: CATQLVPGNEQFF
CDR3 DNA: TGTGCCACTCAACTAGTGCCGGGGAATGAGCAGTTCTTC
J gene: TRBJ2-1
V gene: TRBV2
clone size: NA
D gene: NA

CDR3 protein: CASSYMGAGELFF
CDR3 DNA: TGTGCCAGCAGTTACATGGGCGCCGGGGAGCTGTTTTTT
J gene: TRBJ2-2
V gene: TRBV6-2/TRBV6-3
clone size: NA
D gene: NA

CDR3 protein: CARSLAPEKNTEAFF
CDR3 DNA: TGTGCCAGAAGCTTGGCGCCGGAGAAGAACACTGAAGCTTTCTTT
J gene: TRBJ1-1
V gene: TRBV5-3
clone size: NA
D gene: NA

CDR3 protein: CASSRDRGVTNEKLFF
CDR3 DNA: TGCGCCAGCAGCCGGGACAGGGGAGTTACTAATGAAAAACTGTTTTTT
J gene: TRBJ1-4
V gene: TRBV5-1
clone size: once
D gene: TRBD1

CDR3 protein: CASSPSGSTDTQYF
CDR3 DNA: TGCGCCAGCAGCCCCAGCGGAAGCACAGATACGCAGTATTTT
J gene: TRBJ2-3
V gene: TRBV5-1
clone size: NA
D gene: NA

CDR3 protein: CASSIGGWDTEAFF
CDR3 DNA: TGTGCCAGTAGTATTGGGGGGTGGGACACTGAAGCTTTCTTT
J gene: TRBJ1-1
V gene: TRBV19
clone size: NA
D gene: NA

CDR3 protein: CASSQGAGSEAFF
CDR3 DNA: TGTGCCAGCAGCCAAGGGGCAGGTTCTGAAGCTTTCTTT
J gene: TRBJ1-1
V gene: TRBV3-1/TRBV3-2
clone size: few
D gene: NA

CDR3 protein: CAWTVRGEQYF
CDR3 DNA: TGTGCCTGGACAGTACGAGGGGAGCAGTACTTC
J gene: TRBJ2-7
V gene: TRBV30
clone size: NA
D gene: NA

CDR3 protein: CASSLAGSYEQYF
CDR3 DNA: TGTGCCAGCAGCTTGGCGGGTTCCTACGAGCAGTACTTC
J gene: TRBJ2-7
V gene: TRBV5-8
clone size: few
D gene: NA

CDR3 protein: CARSGRTDTQYF
CDR3 DNA: TGTGCCCGATCGGGGAGGACAGATACGCAGTATTTT
J gene: TRBJ2-3
V gene: TRBV7-9
clone size: NA
D gene: NA

CDR3 protein: CAISEPDRRAFF
CDR3 DNA: TGTGCCATCAGTGAGCCGGACAGGAGGGCTTTCTTT
J gene: TRBJ1-1
V gene: TRBV10-3
clone size: NA
D gene: TRBD1

CDR3 protein: CASSPERGRVQYF
CDR3 DNA: TGCGCCAGCAGCCCCGAGCGGGGTCGCGTGCAGTACTTC
J gene: TRBJ2-7
V gene: TRBV4-3
clone size: NA
D gene: TRBD2

CDR3 protein: CASSLYQGVVDEQFF
CDR3 DNA: TGCGCCAGCAGCTTGTATCAGGGGGTGGTGGATGAGCAGTTCTTC
J gene: TRBJ2-1
V gene: TRBV5-1
clone size: NA
D gene: TRBD1

CDR3 protein: CSASISGRGVEETQYF
CDR3 DNA: TGCAGTGCTAGTATATCTGGCAGGGGAGTGGAAGAGACCCAGTACTTC
J gene: TRBJ2-5
V gene: TRBV20-1
clone size: NA
D gene: NA

CDR3 protein: CASSEVPPGTGELFF
CDR3 DNA: TGTGCCAGCAGTGAAGTACCTCCGGGCACCGGGGAGCTGTTTTTT
J gene: TRBJ2-2
V gene: TRBV2
clone size: NA
D gene: NA

CDR3 protein: CASSSVAGGPPDTQYF
CDR3 DNA: TGCGCCAGCAGCTCGGTCGCGGGAGGGCCCCCAGATACGCAGTATTTT
J gene: TRBJ2-3
V gene: TRBV5-1
clone size: NA
D gene: TRBD2

CDR3 protein: CASSSGHFMNTEAFF
CDR3 DNA: TGTGCCAGCAGTTCCGGACACTTCATGAACACTGAAGCTTTCTTT
J gene: TRBJ1-1
V gene: TRBV6-2/TRBV6-3
clone size: NA
D gene: NA

CDR3 protein: CATSDPEAPSEETQYF
CDR3 DNA: TGTGCCACCAGTGATCCGGAGGCCCCCTCCGAGGAGACCCAGTACTTC
J gene: TRBJ2-5
V gene: TRBV24-1
clone size: NA
D gene: NA

CDR3 protein: CASSLGGVYTGELFF
CDR3 DNA: TGTGCCAGCAGTCTGGGAGGGGTATACACCGGGGAGCTGTTTTTT
J gene: TRBJ2-2
V gene: TRBV7-2
clone size: NA
D gene: TRBD2

CDR3 protein: CSARGGFEQYF
CDR3 DNA: TGCAGTGCTAGAGGAGGCTTTGAGCAGTACTTC
J gene: TRBJ2-7
V gene: TRBV20-1
clone size: NA
D gene: NA

CDR3 protein: CASSSEGGGAGELFF
CDR3 DNA: TGTGCCAGCAGCTCCGAGGGCGGTGGGGCCGGGGAGCTGTTTTTT
J gene: TRBJ2-2
V gene: TRBV11-3
clone size: once
D gene: NA

CDR3 protein: CASSPQLFTTNEKLFF
CDR3 DNA: TGTGCCAGCTCACCCCAACTTTTTACAACTAATGAAAAACTGTTTTTT
J gene: TRBJ1-4
V gene: TRBV18
clone size: NA
D gene: NA

CDR3 protein: CASSQGLTGRSPLHF
CDR3 DNA: TGCGCCAGCAGCCAAGGCCTGACAGGGCGATCACCCCTCCACTTT
J gene: TRBJ1-6
V gene: TRBV4-3
clone size: NA
D gene: TRBD1

CDR3 protein: CASSQDRDYQETQYF
CDR3 DNA: TGTGCCAGCAGCCAAGACCGGGACTACCAAGAGACCCAGTACTTC
J gene: TRBJ2-5
V gene: TRBV3-1/TRBV3-2
clone size: NA
D gene: NA

CDR3 protein: CASSLRGQGVYGYTF
CDR3 DNA: TGTGCCTCATCCCTCCGGGGACAGGGAGTCTATGGCTACACCTTC
J gene: TRBJ1-2
V gene: TRBV6-5
clone size: NA
D gene: TRBD1

CDR3 protein: CASSPNTGLADDEQFF
CDR3 DNA: TGTGCCAGCTCACCAAACACGGGACTAGCGGACGATGAGCAGTTCTTC
J gene: TRBJ2-1
V gene: TRBV18
clone size: NA
D gene: TRBD2

CDR3 protein: CASSLVAGGTDTQYF
CDR3 DNA: TGTGCCAGCAGCTTAGTAGCGGGAGGGACAGATACGCAGTATTTT
J gene: TRBJ2-3
V gene: TRBV11-3
clone size: once
D gene: TRBD2

CDR3 protein: CASIPGQYYGYTF
CDR3 DNA: TGTGCCAGCATCCCGGGACAATATTATGGCTACACCTTC
J gene: TRBJ1-2
V gene: TRBV6-5
clone size: NA
D gene: NA

CDR3 protein: CASSLTGHGDGYTF
CDR3 DNA: TGTGCCAGCAGCCTGACAGGGCATGGGGATGGCTACACCTTC
J gene: TRBJ1-2
V gene: TRBV9
clone size: NA
D gene: TRBD1

CDR3 protein: CASSLWQYNEQFF
CDR3 DNA: TGTGCCAGCAGTTTATGGCAGTACAATGAGCAGTTCTTC
J gene: TRBJ2-1
V gene: TRBV27
clone size: once
D gene: NA

CDR3 protein: CASSLNGSGRSRGTDTQYF
CDR3 DNA: TGTGCCAGCAGTCTAAACGGTAGCGGGAGATCACGCGGCACAGATACGCAGTATTTT
J gene: TRBJ2-3
V gene: TRBV6-6
clone size: NA
D gene: TRBD2

CDR3 protein: CASSLATGLSAETQYF
CDR3 DNA: TGTGCCAGCAGCTTAGCGACAGGGCTTTCGGCAGAGACCCAGTACTTC
J gene: TRBJ2-5
V gene: TRBV11-1
clone size: once
D gene: TRBD1

CDR3 protein: CASSFGRGRNQETQYF
CDR3 DNA: TGTGCCAGCAGCTTTGGGCGGGGGAGAAACCAAGAGACCCAGTACTTC
J gene: TRBJ2-5
V gene: TRBV11-2
clone size: NA
D gene: TRBD2

CDR3 protein: CASSLGGADTQYF
CDR3 DNA: TGCGCCAGCAGCTTAGGGGGGGCAGATACGCAGTATTTT
J gene: TRBJ2-3
V gene: TRBV5-1
clone size: NA
D gene: NA

CDR3 protein: CASSQGYRGNEQFF
CDR3 DNA: TGCGCCAGCAGCCAAGGTTACAGGGGCAATGAGCAGTTCTTC
J gene: TRBJ2-1
V gene: TRBV4-1
clone size: once
D gene: TRBD1

CDR3 protein: CASSLADYGYTF
CDR3 DNA: TGTGCCAGCAGCTTAGCCGACTATGGCTACACCTTC
J gene: TRBJ1-2
V gene: TRBV7-9
clone size: NA
D gene: NA

CDR3 protein: CASLGGQDTEAFF
CDR3 DNA: TGTGCCAGCCTGGGGGGACAGGACACTGAAGCTTTCTTT
J gene: TRBJ1-1
V gene: TRBV7-9
clone size: NA
D gene: TRBD1

CDR3 protein: CATSRDPGNTEAFF
CDR3 DNA: TGTGCCACCAGCAGAGATCCCGGGAACACTGAAGCTTTCTTT
J gene: TRBJ1-1
V gene: TRBV15
clone size: NA
D gene: NA

CDR3 protein: CAIRPLPGDEGYTF
CDR3 DNA: TGTGCCATCCGACCCCTCCCAGGGGATGAAGGCTACACCTTC
J gene: TRBJ1-2
V gene: TRBV7-9
clone size: NA
D gene: NA

CDR3 protein: CASTGREYSTDTQYF
CDR3 DNA: TGTGCCAGCACGGGACGGGAGTATAGCACAGATACGCAGTATTTT
J gene: TRBJ2-3
V gene: TRBV28
clone size: NA
D gene: NA

CDR3 protein: CASRIRGGNTEAFF
CDR3 DNA: TGTGCCAGCAGGATCAGGGGCGGGAACACTGAAGCTTTCTTT
J gene: TRBJ1-1
V gene: TRBV11-2
clone size: NA
D gene: NA

CDR3 protein: CASRREVEKLFF
CDR3 DNA: TGTGCCAGCAGGCGTGAGGTAGAAAAACTGTTTTTT
J gene: TRBJ1-4
V gene: TRBV12-3/TRBV12-4
clone size: NA
D gene: NA